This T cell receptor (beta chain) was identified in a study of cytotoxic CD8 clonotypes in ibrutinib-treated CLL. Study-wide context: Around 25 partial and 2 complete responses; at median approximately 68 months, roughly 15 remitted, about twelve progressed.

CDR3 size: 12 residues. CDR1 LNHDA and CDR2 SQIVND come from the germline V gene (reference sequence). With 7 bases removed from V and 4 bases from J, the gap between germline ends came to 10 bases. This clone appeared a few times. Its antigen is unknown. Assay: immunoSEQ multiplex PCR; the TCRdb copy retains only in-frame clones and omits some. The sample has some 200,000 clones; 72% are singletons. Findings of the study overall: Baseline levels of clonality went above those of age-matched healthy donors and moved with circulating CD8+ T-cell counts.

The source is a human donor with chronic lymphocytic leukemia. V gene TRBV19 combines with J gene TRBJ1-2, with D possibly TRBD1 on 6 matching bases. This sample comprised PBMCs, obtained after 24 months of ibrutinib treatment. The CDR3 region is CASTDRLYGYTF. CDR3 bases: TGTGCCAGTACCGACAGGCTCTATGGCTACACCTTC.